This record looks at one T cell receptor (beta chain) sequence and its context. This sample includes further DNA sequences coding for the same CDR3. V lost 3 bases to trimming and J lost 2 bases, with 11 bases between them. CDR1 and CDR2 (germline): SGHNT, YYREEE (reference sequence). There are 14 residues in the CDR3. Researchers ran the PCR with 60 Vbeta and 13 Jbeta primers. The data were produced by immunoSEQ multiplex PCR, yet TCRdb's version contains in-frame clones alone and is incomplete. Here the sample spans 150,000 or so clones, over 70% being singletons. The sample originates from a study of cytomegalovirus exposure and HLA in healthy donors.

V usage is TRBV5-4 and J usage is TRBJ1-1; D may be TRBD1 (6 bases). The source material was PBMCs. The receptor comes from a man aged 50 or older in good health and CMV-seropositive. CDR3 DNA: TGTGCCAGCAGCTCGGGAGGGGGTAACACTGAAGCTTTCTTT. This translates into CASSSGGGNTEAFF. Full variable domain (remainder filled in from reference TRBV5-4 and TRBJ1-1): ETGVTQSPTHLIKTRGQQVTLRCSSQSGHNTVSWYQQALGQGPQFIFQYYREEENGRGNFPPRFSGLQFPNYSSELNVNALELDDSALYLCASSSGGGNTEAFFGQGTRLTVV.